One and the same sample provided the 30 T cell receptor beta chains below, sequenced in a study of blood T cell repertoires in COVID-19. Assay used: immunoSEQ multiplex PCR; TCRdb lists only in-frame clones, some missing. The data contain about 110,000 clones, 70% to 90% of them singletons. Sequenced: peripheral blood. Every receptor here comes from a woman aged 55-69 years with acute or convalescent COVID-19.

The rearrangement uses TRBV27 and TRBJ1-4; TRBD1 agrees at 9 bases. Unmatched junction bases numbered 10, after V lost 3 bases and J lost 11 bases. This CDR3 is built from 15 residues. Germline lookup yields CDR1 MNHEY and CDR2 SMNVEV (reference sequence). CDR3 coding DNA: TGTGCCAGCAGTTTTGCGGGACAGGGTTTAGACAAACTGTTTTTT. It yields the protein CASSFAGQGLDKLFF.

This chain uses TRBV18 with TRBJ2-7; 8 positions agree with TRBD1. The length of the CDR3 is 12 residues. After removal of 5 bases from V and 5 bases from J, the junction contained 2 bases not matched to a gene. In germline, CDR1 is KGHSH, CDR2 LQKENI. Here the CDR3 DNA reads TGTGCCAGCTCATCACAGGGGGACGAGCAGTACTTC. Protein product: CASSSQGDEQYF.

A few counts support this clone. This chain links TRBV10-1 with TRBJ2-7, with a tentative D call TRBD1 (6 bases). Germline V gene data show CDR1 as WNHNN and CDR2 as SYGVQD (reference sequence). V lost 10 bases and J lost 1, with 14 bases in between. CDR3 length equals 13 residues. In nucleotides, the CDR3 is TGCGCCACCTCGACGGGGACATCCTACGAGCAGTACTTC. Its translation: CATSTGTSYEQYF.

This clone was found a few times. The J gene is TRBJ2-1, the V gene TRBV2; D may be TRBD2 (6 bases). CDR3 length: 14 amino acids. From germline, CDR1 is SNHLY and CDR2 FYNNEI. Trimming took 11 bases from V and 9 from J, leaving 23 bases between them. CDR3 amino acids: CASEGGAHWSEQFF. The CDR3 DNA reads as TGTGCCTCCGAAGGCGGGGCCCATTGGAGTGAGCAGTTCTTC. Combining the CDR3 with reference TRBV2 and TRBJ2-1 gives the whole variable domain EPEVTQTPSHQVTQMGQEVILRCVPISNHLYFYWYRQILGQKVEFLVSFYNNEISEKSEIFDDQFSVERPDGSNFTLKIRSTKLEDSAMYFCASEGGAHWSEQFFGPGTRLTVL.

The chain recombines TRBV28 with TRBJ1-1; D is unclear. The CDR3 is made up of 10 amino acids. Germline V gene data show CDR1 as MDHEN and CDR2 as SYDVKM. Trimming took off 8 bases at V and 4 bases at J, with 5 bases between the two ends. CDR3 DNA: TGTGCCAGCCGGGGCACTGAAGCTTTCTTT. Its protein product is CASRGTEAFF.

The J gene is TRBJ2-5, the V gene TRBV6-5; 8 positions match TRBD2. This CDR3 spans 14 amino acids. The germline CDR1 and CDR2 sequences are MNHEY and SVGAGI. The J segment lost 8 bases and the V segment lost 7 bases, leaving 12 bases of the junction unmatched. CDR3 nucleotide sequence: TGTGCCAGCACCAAGGCAGCGGGAGACCCCACCCAGTACTTC. It is translated as CASTKAAGDPTQYF.

The chain recombines TRBV7-3 with TRBJ1-5; D is unclear. Deletions cut 5 bases from V and 7 bases from J, with 12 bases between. Germline CDR1 reads SGHTA; CDR2 reads FQGTGA. The CDR3 length is 13 residues. CDR3 coding DNA: TGTGCCAGCAGCCAGACACGTAACCAGCCCCAGCATTTT. Its protein is CASSQTRNQPQHF.

This chain uses TRBV4-3 with TRBJ1-1; maybe TRBD1 (6 bases). V was pared by 1 base and J by 0 bases, with 21 bases between. The germline V gene encodes CDR1 LGHNA and CDR2 YSLEER. The CDR3 contains 19 residues. The chain's CDR3 is CASSQGRWGGATLNTEAFF. In DNA, the CDR3 is TGCGCCAGCAGCCAAGGGCGTTGGGGGGGCGCAACCCTGAACACTGAAGCTTTCTTT.

This chain links TRBV19 with TRBJ1-2; D remains unclear. The CDR3 totals 13 residues. Germline V gives CDR1 LNHDA, CDR2 SQIVND (reference sequence). The V and J ends lost 1 base and 8 bases respectively, with 11 bases between them. The CDR3, as DNA: TGTGCCAGTAGTATAGTTCCAGAGGAGGGCTACACCTTC. This sequence encodes CASSIVPEEGYTF.

This clone was detected once. CDR3 residues: CASRSFLAGAWNEQFF. DNA of the CDR3: TGTGCCAGCAGGTCTTTCTTGGCGGGAGCTTGGAATGAGCAGTTCTTC. This chain joins TRBV28 and TRBJ2-1, with 7 bases matching TRBD2. With V trimmed by 6 bases and J by 7 bases, 15 bases remained unmatched. The CDR3 runs 16 residues. CDR1 MDHEN and CDR2 SYDVKM come from the germline V gene. The full variable domain, completed using reference TRBV28 and TRBJ2-1, is DVKVTQSSRYLVKRTGEKVFLECVQDMDHENMFWYRQDPGLGLRLIYFSYDVKMKEKGDIPEGYSVSREKKERFSLILESASTNQTSMYLCASRSFLAGAWNEQFFGPGTRLTVL.

The chain joins TRBV7-3 to TRBJ2-1, with D possibly TRBD2 on 6 matching bases. Trimming removed 3 bases at V and 3 bases at J, with 12 bases between. Germline-derived CDR1 and CDR2 are SGHTA and FQGTGA. CDR3 length equals 15 residues. DNA of the CDR3: TGTGCCAGCAGCTTGGGGGGACTCAACTACAATGAGCAGTTCTTC. Translated, it gives CASSLGGLNYNEQFF.

This chain joins TRBV7-3 and TRBJ2-6; D uncertain. Per the germline V gene, CDR1 is SGHTA and CDR2 is FQGTGA. V lost 1 base, J lost 2 bases, and 6 bases lay in between. The CDR3 is 15 residues long. The CDR3 protein is CASSLILPGANVLTF. For the CDR3, the DNA is TGTGCCAGCAGCTTAATCCTTCCTGGGGCCAACGTCCTGACTTTC.

This chain uses TRBV7-2 with TRBJ2-1, with 9 nucleotides matching TRBD1. V lost 5 bases to trimming and J lost 5 bases; unmatched junction nucleotides: 10. Germline CDR1 SGHTA, CDR2 FQGNSA. The CDR3 contains 16 residues. CDR3 sequence (DNA): TGTGCCAGCAGCCCCAGAAGGGGACAGGGAAACAATGAGCAGTTCTTC. Amino acid sequence: CASSPRRGQGNNEQFF. Complete variable domain (other parts from reference TRBV7-2 and TRBJ2-1): GAGVSQSPSNKVTEKGKDVELRCDPISGHTALYWYRQSLGQGLEFLIYFQGNSAPDKSGLPSDRFSAERTGGSVSTLTIQRTQQEDSAVYLCASSPRRGQGNNEQFFGPGTRLTVL.

V and J are TRBV7-9 and TRBJ1-1, with D maybe TRBD1 (5 bases). V was pared by 2 bases and J by 4 bases, with 8 bases between. Germline loops: CDR1 SEHNR, CDR2 FQNEAQ (reference sequence). CDR3 size: 13 residues. CDR3 sequence reads: CASSLKQGTEAFF. The CDR3 bases are TGTGCCAGCAGCTTAAAGCAGGGCACTGAAGCTTTCTTT.

This sequence joins TRBV10-1 and TRBJ2-3, with D unclear. The CDR3 has 14 amino acids. CDR1 and CDR2 (germline): WNHNN, SYGVQD (reference sequence). V lost 1 base, J lost 3 bases, and 8 bases lay in between. Here the CDR3 reads CASSEFLNTDTQYF. The CDR3 nucleotides read TGCGCCAGCAGTGAGTTCCTTAATACAGATACGCAGTATTTT.

This chain uses TRBV5-6 with TRBJ1-1, with D uncertain. This CDR3 contains 15 residues. The germline gives CDR1 SGHDT, CDR2 YYEEEE. V was trimmed by 4 bases and J by 0 bases, leaving 13 bases between them. This chain's CDR3 is CASSRREVMNTEAFF. In nucleotides, the CDR3 is TGTGCCAGCAGCCGTCGGGAGGTGATGAACACTGAAGCTTTCTTT.

CDR3 sequence reads: CASSYTEQGAEKLFF. In DNA form, the CDR3 reads TGTGCCAGCAGTTACACAGAACAGGGGGCTGAAAAACTGTTTTTT. The chain links TRBV6-5 to TRBJ1-4, with 9 bases matching TRBD1. Germline loops: CDR1 MNHEY, CDR2 SVGAGI. The J segment lost 7 bases and the V segment lost 2 bases, leaving 5 bases of the junction unmatched. The CDR3 has 15 residues.

The V and J genes are TRBV28 and TRBJ1-4; a possible D gene is TRBD1 (5 bases). The CDR3 contains 16 residues. Between the trimmed V and J ends, which lost 2 bases and 5 bases, there was a span of 15 bases. CDR1 MDHEN and CDR2 SYDVKM come from the germline V gene. The CDR3, as DNA: TGTGCCAGCAGTTTAATCAAGACAGCTAAAAATGAAAAACTGTTTTTT. Its translation is CASSLIKTAKNEKLFF.

The chain employs TRBV19 and TRBJ2-3; 7 nucleotides agree with TRBD2. The CDR3 consists of 16 residues. V shed 5 bases and J 5 bases; nucleotides not matched to a gene: 13. Germline CDR1 LNHDA, CDR2 SQIVND (reference sequence). The CDR3 is CASSGVARTGGDTQYF. The CDR3 nucleotides read TGTGCCAGTAGTGGCGTTGCGCGAACGGGAGGAGATACGCAGTATTTT.

The chain uses TRBV29-1 and TRBJ2-5; D might be TRBD1 (5 bases). Germline V gene data show CDR1 as SQVTM and CDR2 as ANQGSEA. This CDR3 is 13 amino acids long. The CDR3 is CIAQQGYEETQYF. DNA of the CDR3: TGCATCGCCCAGCAGGGTTACGAAGAGACCCAGTACTTC.

This chain connects TRBV4-1 to TRBJ2-3; no clear D gene. There are 13 residues in the CDR3. The germline V and J ends were trimmed by 1 base and 4 bases, with 6 bases remaining between them. CDR1 and CDR2 (germline): MGHRA, YSYEKL. CDR3 nucleotide sequence: TGCGCCAGCAGCCAAGGAGGCCCAGATACGCAGTATTTT. Translated, it gives CASSQGGPDTQYF.

The chain is built from TRBV11-2 and TRBJ1-6, with D unresolved. Per germline, CDR1 SGHAT and CDR2 FQNNGV. This CDR3 has 17 residues. Trimming took off 5 bases at V and 0 bases at J, with 14 bases between the two ends. CDR3 coding DNA: TGTGCCAGCAGCCCCGCTTACATAAGCTCCTATAATTCACCCCTCCACTTT. This codes for CASSPAYISSYNSPLHF.

The CDR3 loop reads CATSDWGSENTGELFF. The CDR3 DNA reads as TGTGCCACCAGTGATTGGGGTAGCGAAAACACCGGGGAGCTGTTTTTT. The chain has TRBV24-1 and TRBJ2-2; maybe TRBD2 (5 bases). Trimming stripped 2 bases from V and 2 bases from J, with 11 bases between. Germline V CDR1 and CDR2: KGHDR, SFDVKD. The CDR3 totals 16 residues.

This clone is classed as large (0.1 to 1%). The chain uses TRBV24-1 and TRBJ1-4; tentatively, D is TRBD1 (6 bases). CDR3 length: 17 residues. Germline assignment: CDR1 KGHDR and CDR2 SFDVKD. The V and J ends lost 4 bases and 7 bases respectively, with 21 bases between them. CDR3 region: CATSDSGRAGAGEKLFF. The CDR3 DNA is TGTGCCACCAGTGACTCGGGGAGGGCGGGGGCTGGTGAAAAACTGTTTTTT.

The chain links TRBV9 to TRBJ1-4, with D unclear. The CDR3 covers 14 residues. V gave up 2 bases and J gave up 8 bases, with 13 bases separating them. Germline CDR1 and CDR2: SGDLS and YYNGEE. CDR3 DNA: TGTGCCAGCAGCGTTCGGGTATCGGGAGAAAAACTGTTTTTT. Its protein product is CASSVRVSGEKLFF.

The chain has TRBV19 and TRBJ2-5, with D possibly TRBD1 on 6 matching bases. V was cut by 3 bases and J by 2 bases, with 7 bases left in between. Looked up from germline, CDR1 is LNHDA and CDR2 is SQIVND (reference sequence). This CDR3 has 13 residues. The CDR3, as DNA: TGTGCCAGTAGTATTACAGGGCAAGAGACCCAGTACTTC. Protein: CASSITGQETQYF.

This clone was seen a few times. V and J are TRBV29-1 and TRBJ2-5, with D possibly being TRBD1 (6 bases). The ends were cut back, 7 bases at V and 2 bases at J, with 8 bases in the middle. Germline CDR1 and CDR2: SQVTM and ANQGSEA. The CDR3 extends over 11 amino acids. CDR3 amino acids: CSAGTQETQYF. CDR3 coding DNA: TGCAGCGCCGGGACACAAGAGACCCAGTACTTC.

This clone was seen a single time. The chain has TRBV12-3 or TRBV12-4 and TRBJ1-1; no definite D call. Trimming removed 6 bases from V and 8 bases from J, with 16 bases in between. The CDR3 spans 13 residues. CDR3 in amino acids: CASRPGRQTEAFF. CDR3 nucleotide sequence: TGTGCCAGCAGGCCTGGTAGGCAGACAGAAGCTTTCTTT.

The chain couples TRBV6-5 to TRBJ2-7; TRBD1 is a possible D gene (6 bases). The length of the CDR3 is 15 residues. V dropped 0 bases and J dropped 2 bases, with 11 bases sitting between them. CDR1 and CDR2 from the germline V gene are MNHEY and SVGAGI. DNA of the CDR3: TGTGCCAGCAGTTACTCAGGGGGACCCACCTACGAGCAGTACTTC. Protein product: CASSYSGGPTYEQYF.

J is TRBJ1-2 and V is TRBV5-1; D gene ambiguous. V was cut by 4 bases and J by 0 bases, with 16 bases left in between. CDR3 length: 16 amino acids. Germline CDR1 SGHRS, CDR2 YFSETQ. The CDR3 here is CASSNLGRGTNYGYTF. The CDR3 region has the DNA TGCGCCAGCAGCAATTTAGGCCGGGGAACTAACTATGGCTACACCTTC.